The 9 T cell receptor beta chains presented below share a single source sample, sequenced in a study of OX40 agonist ivuxolimab in advanced cancers. Some clones are missing from TCRdb's copy, which holds only in-frame ones; the method was immunoSEQ multiplex PCR. The sample lists about 90,000 clones, about 89% occurring once. The sample consisted of CD4+ or CD8+ T cells sorted from blood, taken in a trial of the OX40 agonist ivuxolimab. These receptor sequences come from an adult with an advanced solid tumor such as melanoma, head and neck, liver or kidney cancer.

This chain connects TRBV4-1 to TRBJ2-3; 10 bases line up with TRBD2. Germline CDR1 reads MGHRA; CDR2 reads YSYEKL. The CDR3 loop spans 17 amino acids. V lost 0 bases to trimming and J lost 2 bases; unmatched junction nucleotides: 5. The CDR3 region is CASSQDLLAGTTDTQYF. As DNA, the CDR3 is TGCGCCAGCAGCCAAGATTTACTAGCGGGAACCACAGATACGCAGTATTTT.

V and J are TRBV9 and TRBJ1-1; D is undetermined. V gave up 5 bases and J gave up 5 bases, with 7 bases separating them. The CDR3 has 11 amino acids. Germline V gives CDR1 SGDLS, CDR2 YYNGEE. In DNA, the CDR3 is TGTGCCAGCAGAAGTGGGACTGAAGCTTTCTTT. It translates to CASRSGTEAFF.

The V and J genes are TRBV5-1 and TRBJ1-5, with D unresolved. Germline loops: CDR1 SGHRS, CDR2 YFSETQ. V shed 0 bases and J shed 2 bases, with 9 bases lying between them. The length of the CDR3 is 15 residues. Written as DNA, the CDR3 is TGCGCCAGCAGCTTGGGTTCGGAGGGCAATCAGCCCCAGCATTTT. It translates to CASSLGSEGNQPQHF.

The rearrangement joins TRBV5-8 to TRBJ1-5, with a tentative D call TRBD1 (5 bases). Germline V gene sequence: CDR1 SGHTS, CDR2 YDEGEE. The CDR3 sequence is 17 residues long. V was pared by 0 bases and J by 3 bases, with 16 bases between. CDR3 residues: CASSLGVGQGLNQPQHF. The CDR3 DNA sequence: TGTGCCAGCAGCTTGGGGGTGGGGCAGGGCCTCAATCAGCCCCAGCATTTT.

The chain employs TRBV18 and TRBJ1-4; the match to TRBD1 covers 9 bases. V was pared by 5 bases and J by 6 bases, with 4 bases of the junction left unmatched. CDR3 size: 14 residues. The germline V gene has CDR1 KGHSH and CDR2 LQKENI. The DNA of the CDR3 is TGTGCCAGCTCAAGACAGGGGGAGGATGAAAAACTGTTTTTT. Translation gives CASSRQGEDEKLFF.

This clone is a singleton in its sample. V usage is TRBV6-1 and J usage is TRBJ1-4; the D gene is possibly TRBD1 (6 bases). Germline CDR1 reads MNHNS; CDR2 reads SASEGT. V was cut by 6 bases and J by 4 bases, with 12 bases left in between. The CDR3 extends over 14 amino acids. The CDR3 DNA reads TGTGCCAGCAGGTACAGGGAAATTAATGAAAAACTGTTTTTT. Translation: CASRYREINEKLFF.

This chain uses TRBV10-2 with TRBJ2-7; TRBD2 matches 14 bases. With 2 bases clipped from V and 0 bases from J, the junction kept 3 bases outside the gene matches. CDR1 is WSHSY, CDR2 SAAADI, per germline. The CDR3 is 17 residues long. In DNA, the CDR3 is TGCGCCAGCAGTGAGCCTGGGACTAGCGGGAGCTCCTACGAGCAGTACTTC. Protein: CASSEPGTSGSSYEQYF.

Remarks on this clone: The same CDR3 is also encoded by other DNA sequences in this sample. The genes are TRBV4-2 and TRBJ1-1; the D is unclear. Germline V gives CDR1 LGHNA, CDR2 YNFKEQ. V was cut by 3 bases and J by 4 bases, with 6 bases left in between. The CDR3 has 12 residues. The CDR3 DNA is TGTGCCAGCAGCCAGGGGATCACTGAAGCTTTCTTT. It translates to CASSQGITEAFF.

The rearrangement uses TRBV7-2 and TRBJ1-1, with D unresolved. Germline CDR1 is SGHTA and CDR2 is FQGNSA. The CDR3 has 13 residues. Trimming stripped 8 bases from V and 1 base from J, with 11 bases between. CDR3 DNA: TGTGCCAGCGGTGTTAGAAAGAACACTGAAGCTTTCTTT. Its translation: CASGVRKNTEAFF.